This TCR beta chain came from a study of control samples from healthy donors and cancer patients. Method: immunoSEQ multiplex PCR; TCRdb's copy keeps in-frame clones and lacks some. The table has some 120,000 clones, roughly 91% seen once. This TCR derives from a woman aged 70-85 years in good health. Sample: blood.

CDR3 sequence (DNA): TGTGCCAGCAGCCCCTTGGGGGGCACTGAAGCTTTCTTT. Protein sequence: CASSPLGGTEAFF. V gene TRBV27 combines with J gene TRBJ1-1; tentative D call: TRBD1 (5 bases). CDR1 and CDR2 from the germline V gene are MNHEY and SMNVEV (reference sequence). This CDR3 contains 13 residues. Trimming stripped 6 bases from V and 4 bases from J, with 12 bases between.